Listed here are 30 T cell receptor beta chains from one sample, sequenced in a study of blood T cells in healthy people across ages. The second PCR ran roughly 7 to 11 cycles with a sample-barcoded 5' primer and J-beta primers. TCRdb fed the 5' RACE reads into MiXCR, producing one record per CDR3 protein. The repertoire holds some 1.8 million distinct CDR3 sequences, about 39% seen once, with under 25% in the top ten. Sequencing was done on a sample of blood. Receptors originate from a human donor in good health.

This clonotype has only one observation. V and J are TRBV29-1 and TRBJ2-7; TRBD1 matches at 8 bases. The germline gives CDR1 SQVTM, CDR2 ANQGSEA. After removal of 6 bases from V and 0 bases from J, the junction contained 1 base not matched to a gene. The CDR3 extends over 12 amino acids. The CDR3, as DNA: TGCAGCGTGGGACAGGCCTCCTACGAGCAGTACTTC. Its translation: CSVGQASYEQYF.

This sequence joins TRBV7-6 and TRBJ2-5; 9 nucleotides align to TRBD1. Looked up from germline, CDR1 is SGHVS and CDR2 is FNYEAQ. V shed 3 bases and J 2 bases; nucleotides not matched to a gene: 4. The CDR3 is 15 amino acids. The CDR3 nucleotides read TGTGCCAGCAGCTTTCTGACAGGGGGGCAAGAGACCCAGTACTTC. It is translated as CASSFLTGGQETQYF.

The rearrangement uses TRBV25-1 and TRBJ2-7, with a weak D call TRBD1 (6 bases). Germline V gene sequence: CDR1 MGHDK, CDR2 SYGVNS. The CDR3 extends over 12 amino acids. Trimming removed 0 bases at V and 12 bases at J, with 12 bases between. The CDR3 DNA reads TGTGCCAGCAGTGAATACGGACAGATCACGTACTTC. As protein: CASSEYGQITYF.

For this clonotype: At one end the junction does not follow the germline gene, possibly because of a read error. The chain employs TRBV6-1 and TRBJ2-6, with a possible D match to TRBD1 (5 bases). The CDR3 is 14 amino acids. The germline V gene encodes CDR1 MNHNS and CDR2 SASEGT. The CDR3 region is CPSRDSSGANVLTF. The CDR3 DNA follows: TGTCCCAGCAGAGACAGCTCGGGGGCCAACGTCCTGACTTTC.

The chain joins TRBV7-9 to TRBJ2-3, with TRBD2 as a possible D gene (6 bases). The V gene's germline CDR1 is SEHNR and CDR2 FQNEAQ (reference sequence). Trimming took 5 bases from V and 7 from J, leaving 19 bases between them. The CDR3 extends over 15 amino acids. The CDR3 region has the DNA TGTGCCAGCAGCCCGACTCGGCTCGGAGGGAATACGCAGTATTTT. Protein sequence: CASSPTRLGGNTQYF. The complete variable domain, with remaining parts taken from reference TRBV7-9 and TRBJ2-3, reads DTGVSQNPRHKITKRGQNVTFRCDPISEHNRLYWYRQTLGQGPEFLTYFQNEAQLEKSRLLSDRFSAERPKGSFSTLEIQRTEQGDSAMYLCASSPTRLGGNTQYFGPGTRLTVL.

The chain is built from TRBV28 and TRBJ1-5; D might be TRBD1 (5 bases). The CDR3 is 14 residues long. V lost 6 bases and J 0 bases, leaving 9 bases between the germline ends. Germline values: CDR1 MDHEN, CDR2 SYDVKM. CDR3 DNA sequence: TGTGCCAGCAGGTTGACAGATAGCAATCAGCCCCAGCATTTT. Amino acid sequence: CASRLTDSNQPQHF.

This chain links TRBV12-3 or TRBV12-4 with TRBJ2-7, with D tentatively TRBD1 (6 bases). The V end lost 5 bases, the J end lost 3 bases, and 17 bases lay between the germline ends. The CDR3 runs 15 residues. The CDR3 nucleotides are TGTGCCAGCAGTATTGGGTTGGGGGCGAGCTACGAGCAGTACTTC. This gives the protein CASSIGLGASYEQYF.

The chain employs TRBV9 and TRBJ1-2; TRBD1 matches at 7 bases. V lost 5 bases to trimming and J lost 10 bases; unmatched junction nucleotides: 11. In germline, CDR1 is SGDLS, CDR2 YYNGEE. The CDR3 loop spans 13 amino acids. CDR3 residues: CASRDRYSQDYTF. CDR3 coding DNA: TGTGCCAGCAGGGACAGGTATTCCCAAGACTACACCTTC.

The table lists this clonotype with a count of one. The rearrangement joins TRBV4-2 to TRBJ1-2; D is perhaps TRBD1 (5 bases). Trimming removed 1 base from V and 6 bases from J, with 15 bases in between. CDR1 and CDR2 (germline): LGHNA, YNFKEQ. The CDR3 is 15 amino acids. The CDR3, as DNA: TGTGCCAGCAGCCAAGCTATAGGGGCAGTCGATGGCTACACCTTC. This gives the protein CASSQAIGAVDGYTF.

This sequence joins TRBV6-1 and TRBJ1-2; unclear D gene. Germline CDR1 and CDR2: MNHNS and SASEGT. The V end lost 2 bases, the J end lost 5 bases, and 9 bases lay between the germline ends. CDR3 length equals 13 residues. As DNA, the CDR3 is TGTGCCAGCAGTGAATCATTGGTTTATGGCTACACCTTC. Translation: CASSESLVYGYTF.

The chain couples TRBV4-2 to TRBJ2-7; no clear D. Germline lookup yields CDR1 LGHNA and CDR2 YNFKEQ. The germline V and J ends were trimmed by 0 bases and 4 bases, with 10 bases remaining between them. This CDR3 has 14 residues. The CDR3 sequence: CASSQEWASYEQYF. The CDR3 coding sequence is TGTGCCAGCAGCCAAGAATGGGCTAGTTACGAGCAGTACTTC.

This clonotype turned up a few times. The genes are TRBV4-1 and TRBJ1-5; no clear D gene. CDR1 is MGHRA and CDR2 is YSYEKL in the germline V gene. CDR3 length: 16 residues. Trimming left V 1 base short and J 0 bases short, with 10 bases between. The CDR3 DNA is TGCGCCAGCAGCCAAGTCCCGAATTATAGCAATCAGCCCCAGCATTTT. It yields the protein CASSQVPNYSNQPQHF.

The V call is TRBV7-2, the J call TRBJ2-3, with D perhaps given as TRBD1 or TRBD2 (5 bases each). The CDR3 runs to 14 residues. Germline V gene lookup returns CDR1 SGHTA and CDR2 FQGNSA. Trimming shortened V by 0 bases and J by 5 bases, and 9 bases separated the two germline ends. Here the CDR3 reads CASSLAGTGDTQYF. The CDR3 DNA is TGTGCCAGCAGCTTAGCCGGGACGGGAGATACGCAGTATTTT.

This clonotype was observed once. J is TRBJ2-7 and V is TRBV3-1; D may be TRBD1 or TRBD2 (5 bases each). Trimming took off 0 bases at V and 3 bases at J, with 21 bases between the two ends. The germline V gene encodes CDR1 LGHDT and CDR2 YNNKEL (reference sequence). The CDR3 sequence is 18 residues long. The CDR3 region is CASSQDSQGPANRYEQYF. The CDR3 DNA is TGTGCCAGCAGCCAAGACTCCCAGGGACCGGCCAATCGCTACGAGCAGTACTTC.

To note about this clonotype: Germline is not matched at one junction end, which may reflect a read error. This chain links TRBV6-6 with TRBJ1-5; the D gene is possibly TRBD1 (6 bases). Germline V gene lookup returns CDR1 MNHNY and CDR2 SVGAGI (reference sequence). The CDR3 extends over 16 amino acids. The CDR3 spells CASSYAGAGSDQPQHF. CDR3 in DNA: TGTGCCAGCAGTTACGCGGGGGCGGGTAGCGATCAGCCCCAGCATTTT.

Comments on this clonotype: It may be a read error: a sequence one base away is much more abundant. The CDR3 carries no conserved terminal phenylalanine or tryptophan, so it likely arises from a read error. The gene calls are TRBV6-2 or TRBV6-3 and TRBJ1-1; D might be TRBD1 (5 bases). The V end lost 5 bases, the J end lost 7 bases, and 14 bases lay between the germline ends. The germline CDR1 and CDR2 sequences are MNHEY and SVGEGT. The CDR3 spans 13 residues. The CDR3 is CASSTQDNNEAFL. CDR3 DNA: TGTGCCAGCAGTACACAGGACAATAATGAAGCTTTCTTA.

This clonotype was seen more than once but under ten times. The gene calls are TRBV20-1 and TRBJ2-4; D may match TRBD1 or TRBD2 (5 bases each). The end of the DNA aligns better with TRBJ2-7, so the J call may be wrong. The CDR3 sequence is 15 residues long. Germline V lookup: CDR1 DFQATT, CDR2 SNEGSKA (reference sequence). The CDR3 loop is CSAHRGWGVRAEQYF. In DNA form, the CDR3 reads TGCAGTGCACATAGGGGTTGGGGAGTGAGGGCCGAGCAGTACTTC.

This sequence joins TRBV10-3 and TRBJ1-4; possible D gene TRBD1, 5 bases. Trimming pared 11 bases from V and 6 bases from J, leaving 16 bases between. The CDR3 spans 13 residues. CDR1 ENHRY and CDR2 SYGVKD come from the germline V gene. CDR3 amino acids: CAVMGEFDEKLFF. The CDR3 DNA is TGTGCCGTCATGGGGGAGTTCGATGAAAAACTGTTTTTT.

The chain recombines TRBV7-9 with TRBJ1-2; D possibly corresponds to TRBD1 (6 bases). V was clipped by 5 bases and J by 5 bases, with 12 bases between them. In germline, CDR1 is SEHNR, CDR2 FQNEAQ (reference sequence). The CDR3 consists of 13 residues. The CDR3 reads CASSRIQGYGYTF. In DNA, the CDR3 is TGTGCCAGCAGCCGCATACAGGGTTATGGCTACACCTTC.

The CDR3 loop is CASSVRGWSYEQYF. The CDR3 nucleotides read TGTGCCAGCAGTGTGCGGGGATGGTCCTACGAGCAGTACTTC. This sequence joins TRBV27 and TRBJ2-7, with a weak D call TRBD2 (6 bases). CDR3 size: 14 residues. The V end lost 5 bases, the J end lost 1 base, and 12 bases lay between the germline ends. From germline, CDR1 is MNHEY and CDR2 SMNVEV (reference sequence).

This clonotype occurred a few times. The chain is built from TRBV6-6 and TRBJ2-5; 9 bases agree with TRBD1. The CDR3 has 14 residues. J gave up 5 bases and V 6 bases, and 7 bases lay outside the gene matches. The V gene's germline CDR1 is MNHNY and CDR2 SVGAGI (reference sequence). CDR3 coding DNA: TGTGCCAGCAGACCACAGGGGGCGGCGGAGACCCAGTACTTC. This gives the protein CASRPQGAAETQYF.

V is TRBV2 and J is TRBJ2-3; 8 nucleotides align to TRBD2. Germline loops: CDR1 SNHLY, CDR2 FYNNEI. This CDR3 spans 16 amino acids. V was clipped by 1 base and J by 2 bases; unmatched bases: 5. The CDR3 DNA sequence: TGTGCCAGCAGTGAAGGCCCCGGGGGGGTCACAGATACGCAGTATTTT. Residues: CASSEGPGGVTDTQYF.

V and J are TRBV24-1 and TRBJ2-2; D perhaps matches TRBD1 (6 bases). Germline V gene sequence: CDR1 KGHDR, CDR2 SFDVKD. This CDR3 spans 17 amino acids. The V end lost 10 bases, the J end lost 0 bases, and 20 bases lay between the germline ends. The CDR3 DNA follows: TGTGCCACTAACACAGGGTCGCTCTTTTCGAACACCGGGGAGCTGTTTTTT. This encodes CATNTGSLFSNTGELFF.

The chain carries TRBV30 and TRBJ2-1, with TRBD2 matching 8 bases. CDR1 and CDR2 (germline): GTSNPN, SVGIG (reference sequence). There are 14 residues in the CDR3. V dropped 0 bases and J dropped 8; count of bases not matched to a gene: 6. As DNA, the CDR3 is TGTGCCTGGAGTGTGGGACTAGTTACGGATGAGCAGTTCTTC. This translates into CAWSVGLVTDEQFF.

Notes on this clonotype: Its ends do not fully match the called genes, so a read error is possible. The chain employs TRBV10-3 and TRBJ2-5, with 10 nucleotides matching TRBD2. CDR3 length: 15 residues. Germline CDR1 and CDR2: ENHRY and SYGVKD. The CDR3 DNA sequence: TGTGCCATCAAGAATGTAGCGGGGGGACAAGGGACCCAGTACTTC. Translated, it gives CAIKNVAGGQGTQYF.

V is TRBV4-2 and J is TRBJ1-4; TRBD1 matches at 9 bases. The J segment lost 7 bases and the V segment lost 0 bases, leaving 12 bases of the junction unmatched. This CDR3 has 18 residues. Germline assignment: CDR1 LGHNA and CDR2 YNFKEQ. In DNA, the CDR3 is TGTGCCAGCAGCCAAGATCAAAGTATCGGGACAGGGATTGAAAAACTGTTTTTT. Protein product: CASSQDQSIGTGIEKLFF.

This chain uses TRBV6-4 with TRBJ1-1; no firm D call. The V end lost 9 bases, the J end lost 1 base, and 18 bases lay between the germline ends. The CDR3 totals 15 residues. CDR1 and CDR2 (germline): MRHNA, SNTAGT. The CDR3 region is CASLMTHPANTEAFF. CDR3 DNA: TGTGCCAGTCTCATGACACACCCGGCGAACACTGAAGCTTTCTTT.

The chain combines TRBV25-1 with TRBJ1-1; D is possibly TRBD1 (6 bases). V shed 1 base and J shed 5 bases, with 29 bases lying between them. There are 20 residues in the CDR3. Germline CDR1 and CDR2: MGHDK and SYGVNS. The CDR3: CASSEFFLPRGHHSRTEAFF. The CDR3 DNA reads TGTGCCAGCAGTGAATTTTTCCTACCGCGGGGGCACCACAGTCGGACTGAAGCTTTCTTT.

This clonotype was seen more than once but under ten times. The CDR3 here is CASSYSTRGGLGNEQFF. DNA for the CDR3: TGTGCCAGCAGTTACTCGACGCGGGGGGGCCTGGGGAATGAGCAGTTCTTC. This rearrangement joins TRBV6-5 to TRBJ2-1; 9 positions match TRBD2. The CDR3 consists of 17 residues. With 0 bases clipped from V and 7 bases from J, the junction kept 10 bases outside the gene matches. The germline V gene encodes CDR1 MNHEY and CDR2 SVGAGI.

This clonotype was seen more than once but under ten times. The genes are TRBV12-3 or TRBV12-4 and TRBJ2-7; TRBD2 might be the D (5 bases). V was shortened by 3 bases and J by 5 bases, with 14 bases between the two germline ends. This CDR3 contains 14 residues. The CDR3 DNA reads TGTGCCAGCAGTTTCTCAGAGAGGGTCGACGAGCAGTACTTC. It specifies CASSFSERVDEQYF.